This entry is about one T cell receptor beta chain. The antigen remains unidentified. RNA was extracted and reverse transcribed into cDNA as the sequencing template. Only in-frame clones appear in the TCRdb table, and some are missing; sequencing was by immunoSEQ multiplex PCR. The table includes some 150,000 clones, more than 85% detected once. The treatment denotes: oral pan-JAK inhibitor, 5-10 mg twice daily. Looked up from germline, CDR1 is SGHNT and CDR2 is YYREEE (reference sequence). The length of the CDR3 is 15 residues. J lost 3 bases, V lost 2 bases, and 5 bases had no gene match. These data come from a study of CD8+ T cells in alopecia areata. The wider study: The drug, oral tofacitinib, was given to treated patients at 5 to 10 mg twice daily. The study's findings and limits: In scalp and blood during tofacitinib, many expanded lesional clones persisted. With patients, TCR sharing proved less clear than in mice, a difference possibly related to HLA. When scalp samples are sequenced, resident alphabeta T cells of normal skin are also captured.

The TCR sequence derives from a human donor with alopecia areata. This chain uses TRBV5-4 with TRBJ2-7; 10 bases match TRBD2. Sequencing used CD8+ T cells sorted from blood, obtained at week 4, from a patient treated with tofacitinib. This CDR3 reads CASSFLAGGRYEQYF. Here the CDR3 DNA reads TGTGCCAGCAGCTTTTTAGCGGGAGGCCGCTACGAGCAGTACTTC.